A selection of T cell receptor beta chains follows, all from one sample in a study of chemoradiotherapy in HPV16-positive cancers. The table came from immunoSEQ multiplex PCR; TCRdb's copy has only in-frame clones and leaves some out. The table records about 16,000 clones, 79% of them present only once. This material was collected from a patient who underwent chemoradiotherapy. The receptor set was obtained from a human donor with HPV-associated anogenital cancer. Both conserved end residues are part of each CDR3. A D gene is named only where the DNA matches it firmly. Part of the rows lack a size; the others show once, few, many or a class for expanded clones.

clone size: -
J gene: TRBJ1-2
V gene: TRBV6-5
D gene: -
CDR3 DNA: TGTGCCAGCAGTTATCTTCGGATCCATGGCTACACCTTC
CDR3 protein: CASSYLRIHGYTF

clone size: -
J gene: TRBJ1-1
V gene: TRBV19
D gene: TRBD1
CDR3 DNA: TGTGCCAGTAGCCCGGGACAGGATGCTTGGAACACTGAAGCTTTCTTT
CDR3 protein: CASSPGQDAWNTEAFF

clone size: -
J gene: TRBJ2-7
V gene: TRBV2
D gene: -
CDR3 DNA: TGTGCCAGTATAATTTTCGCGGGGGCAAACGAGCAGTACTTC
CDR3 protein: CASIIFAGANEQYF

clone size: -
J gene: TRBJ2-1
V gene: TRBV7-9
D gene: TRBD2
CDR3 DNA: TGTGCCAGCAGCTTGGTCGCGGGGGGCCTTATTAATGAGCAGTTCTTC
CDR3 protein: CASSLVAGGLINEQFF

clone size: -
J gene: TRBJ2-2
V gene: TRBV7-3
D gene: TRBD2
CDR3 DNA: TGTGCCAGCAGCTTTAGCGGGGTAACCGGGGAGCTGTTTTTT
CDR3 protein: CASSFSGVTGELFF

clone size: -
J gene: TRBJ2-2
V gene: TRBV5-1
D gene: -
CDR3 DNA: TGCGCCAGCAGCTTGGTTGGGAACACCGGGGAGCTGTTTTTT
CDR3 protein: CASSLVGNTGELFF

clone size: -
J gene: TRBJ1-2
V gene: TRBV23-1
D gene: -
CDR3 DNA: TGCGCCAGCAGTCAATCTGACAACTATGGCTACACCTTC
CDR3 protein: CASSQSDNYGYTF

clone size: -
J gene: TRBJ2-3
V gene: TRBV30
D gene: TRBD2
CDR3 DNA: TGTGCCTGGAGTTTGGGACTAGCGGGCTCGAAGGATACGCAGTATTTT
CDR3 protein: CAWSLGLAGSKDTQYF

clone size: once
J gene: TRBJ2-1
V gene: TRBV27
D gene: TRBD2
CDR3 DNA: TGTGCCAGCAGTCTAGCGGGGAGAGGCAATGAGCAGTTCTTC
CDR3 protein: CASSLAGRGNEQFF

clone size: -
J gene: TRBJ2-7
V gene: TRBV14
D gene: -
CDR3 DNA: TGTGCCAGCAGCCAGGCGGGCTGGGGCTCCTACGAGCAGTACTTC
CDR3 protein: CASSQAGWGSYEQYF

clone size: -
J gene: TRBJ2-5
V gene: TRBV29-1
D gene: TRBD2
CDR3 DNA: TGCAGCGTTGAGGGGACTAGCGGGGGCCGGGGGGAGACCCAGTACTTC
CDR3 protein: CSVEGTSGGRGETQYF

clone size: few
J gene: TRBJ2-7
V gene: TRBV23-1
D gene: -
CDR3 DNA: TGCGCCAGCAGCCATGCCCGGGGCATCTCCTACGAGCAGTACTTC
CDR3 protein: CASSHARGISYEQYF

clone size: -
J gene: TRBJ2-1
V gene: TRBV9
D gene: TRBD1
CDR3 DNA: TGTGCCAGCAGCGTACGAGGGACAGGGGCTTACAATGAGCAGTTCTTC
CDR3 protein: CASSVRGTGAYNEQFF

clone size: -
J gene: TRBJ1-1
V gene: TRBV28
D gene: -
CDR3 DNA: TGTGCCAGCAGTTCATTTTGGGACAAGAACACTGAAGCTTTCTTT
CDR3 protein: CASSSFWDKNTEAFF

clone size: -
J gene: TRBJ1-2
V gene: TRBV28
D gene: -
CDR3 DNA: TGTGCCGTCCCGGGACGGAGAGGGATAAACTATGGCTACACCTTC
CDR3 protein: CAVPGRRGINYGYTF

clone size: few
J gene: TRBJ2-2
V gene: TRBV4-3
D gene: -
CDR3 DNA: TGCGCCAGCAGCCAAGAAGGATTACGGGCCAGGGTGGGCCCCGGGGAGCTGTTTTTT
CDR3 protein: CASSQEGLRARVGPGELFF

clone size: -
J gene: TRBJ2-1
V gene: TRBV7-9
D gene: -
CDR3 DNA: TGTGCCAGCAGCTCTGACAGGCCTAGGCAGTTCTTC
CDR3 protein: CASSSDRPRQFF

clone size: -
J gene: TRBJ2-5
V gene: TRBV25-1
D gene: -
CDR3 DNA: TGTGCCAGCAGTGAGCTTAGGCAGGTTAGGTGGGAGACCCAGTACTTC
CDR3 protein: CASSELRQVRWETQYF

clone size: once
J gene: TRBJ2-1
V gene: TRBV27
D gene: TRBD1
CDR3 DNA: TGTACCAGCAGCTCCTCCGGGACAGCGTACAATGAGCAGTTCTTC
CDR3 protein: CTSSSSGTAYNEQFF

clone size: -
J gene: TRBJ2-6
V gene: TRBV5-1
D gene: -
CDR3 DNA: TGCGCCAGCAGCTTGGGAGGTTTAGTTTCTTACTCTGGGGCCAACGTCCTGACTTTC
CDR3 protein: CASSLGGLVSYSGANVLTF

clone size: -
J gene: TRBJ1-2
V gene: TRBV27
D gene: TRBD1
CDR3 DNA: TGTGCCAGCAGTTTCGGGCAGGGGGACTATGGCTACACCTTC
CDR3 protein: CASSFGQGDYGYTF

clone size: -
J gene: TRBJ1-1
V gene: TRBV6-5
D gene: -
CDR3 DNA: TGTGCCAGCAGTTACTCAGAGGGTAACACTGAAGCTTTCTTT
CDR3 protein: CASSYSEGNTEAFF

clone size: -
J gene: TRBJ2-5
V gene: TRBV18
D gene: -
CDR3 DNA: TGTGCCAGCTCAGCAGGAGAGACCCAGTACTTC
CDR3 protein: CASSAGETQYF

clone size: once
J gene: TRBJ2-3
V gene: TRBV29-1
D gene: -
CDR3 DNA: TGCAGCGTTGAAGAAGGTAACAGTGATACGCAGTATTTT
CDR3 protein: CSVEEGNSDTQYF

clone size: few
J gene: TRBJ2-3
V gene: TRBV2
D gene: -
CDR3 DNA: TGTGCCAGCAGTGAAGAAGGGGGCGGGGGCTATACGCAGTATTTT
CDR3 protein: CASSEEGGGGYTQYF

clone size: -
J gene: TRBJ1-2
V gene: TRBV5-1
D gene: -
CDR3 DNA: TGCGCCAGCAGCTCGCGGGCACTCGGGGAGGGCTACACCTTC
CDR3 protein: CASSSRALGEGYTF

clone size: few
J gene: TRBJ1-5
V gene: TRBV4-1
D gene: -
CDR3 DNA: TGCGCCAGCAGCCAAACAGCCTATAGCAATCAGCCCCAGCATTTT
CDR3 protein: CASSQTAYSNQPQHF

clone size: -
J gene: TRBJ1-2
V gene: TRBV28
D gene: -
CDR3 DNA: TGTGCCAGCAGTCTGATACCTAAAGGCGGCACCTTC
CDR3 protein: CASSLIPKGGTF

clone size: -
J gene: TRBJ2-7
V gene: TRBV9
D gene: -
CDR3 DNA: TGTGCCAGCAGCATTCGGGACTCCTCCTACGAGCAGTACTTC
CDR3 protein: CASSIRDSSYEQYF

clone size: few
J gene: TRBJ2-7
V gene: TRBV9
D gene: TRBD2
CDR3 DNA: TGTGCCAGCAGCGTAGCGGGGGGGTATGATGAGCAGTACTTC
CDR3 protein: CASSVAGGYDEQYF

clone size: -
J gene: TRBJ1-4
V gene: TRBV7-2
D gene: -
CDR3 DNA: TGTGCCAGCAGCCCCTACGGTTGGGGGATCAATGAAAAACTGTTTTTT
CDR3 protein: CASSPYGWGINEKLFF

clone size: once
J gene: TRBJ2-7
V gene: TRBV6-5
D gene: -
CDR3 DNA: TGTGCCAGCAGTTACTCTGCGAAATCCTACGAGCAGTACTTC
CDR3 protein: CASSYSAKSYEQYF

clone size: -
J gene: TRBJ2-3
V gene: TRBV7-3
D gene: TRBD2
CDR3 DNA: TGTGCCAGCAGCTTCGGACTAGCGGGGGATACGCAGTATTTT
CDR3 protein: CASSFGLAGDTQYF

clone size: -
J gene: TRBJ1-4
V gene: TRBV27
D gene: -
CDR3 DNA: TGTGCCAGCAGTTCTTCAGGGCATGAAAAACTGTTTTTT
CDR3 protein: CASSSSGHEKLFF

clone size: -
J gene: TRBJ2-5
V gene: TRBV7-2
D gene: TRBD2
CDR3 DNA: TGTGCCAGCAGTTTTAGCGGGGGGGCTCGTGGGCAAGAGACCCAGTACTTC
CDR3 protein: CASSFSGGARGQETQYF

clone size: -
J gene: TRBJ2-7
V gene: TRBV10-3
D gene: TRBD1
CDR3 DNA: TGTGCCAGCCTCGGACAGGGGGCCTACGAGCAGTACTTC
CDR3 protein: CASLGQGAYEQYF

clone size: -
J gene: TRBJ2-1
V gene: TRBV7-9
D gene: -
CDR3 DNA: TGTGCCAGCAGCCGCTGGACGGGCTCCTACAATGAGCAGTTCTTC
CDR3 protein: CASSRWTGSYNEQFF

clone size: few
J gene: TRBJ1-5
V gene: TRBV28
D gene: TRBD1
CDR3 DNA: TGTGCCAGCAGCCGTGGACAGGGCGATAGCAATCAGCCCCAGCATTTT
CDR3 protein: CASSRGQGDSNQPQHF

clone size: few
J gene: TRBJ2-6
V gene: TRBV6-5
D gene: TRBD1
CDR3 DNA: TGTGCCAGCAGACCGGGACAGAGGGCCAACGTCCTGACTTTC
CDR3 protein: CASRPGQRANVLTF

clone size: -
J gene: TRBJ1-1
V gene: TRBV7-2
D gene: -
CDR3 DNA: TGTGCCAGCAGCTTGGGACGGAACACTGAAGCTTTCTTT
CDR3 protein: CASSLGRNTEAFF

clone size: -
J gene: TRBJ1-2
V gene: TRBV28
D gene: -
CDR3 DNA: TGTGCCAGCAGGAGGGGGGAACCTAACTATGGCTACACCTTC
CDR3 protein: CASRRGEPNYGYTF

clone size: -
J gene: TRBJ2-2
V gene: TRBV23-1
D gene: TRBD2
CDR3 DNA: TGCGCCAGCAGTCACCACCGGGGGGGCGGGTTTCCGAACACCGGGGAGCTGTTTTTT
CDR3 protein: CASSHHRGGGFPNTGELFF

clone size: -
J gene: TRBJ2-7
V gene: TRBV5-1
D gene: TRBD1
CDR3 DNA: TGCGCCAGCAGCCGTGGGACAGACGCCTACGAGCAGTACTTC
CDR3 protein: CASSRGTDAYEQYF

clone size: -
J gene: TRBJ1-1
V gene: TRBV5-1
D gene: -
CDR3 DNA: TGCGCCAGCATCCGAGGGGGGGACATGAACACTGAAGCTTTCTTT
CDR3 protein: CASIRGGDMNTEAFF

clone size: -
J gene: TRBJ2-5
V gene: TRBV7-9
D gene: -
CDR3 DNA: TGTGCCAGCAGCCCCCCCGGGACGGAGACCCAGTACTTC
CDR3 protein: CASSPPGTETQYF

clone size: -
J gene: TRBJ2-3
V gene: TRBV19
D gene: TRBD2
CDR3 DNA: TGTGCCAGTAGGGATAGTCTAGCGGGGGAAGATACGCAGTATTTT
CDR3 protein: CASRDSLAGEDTQYF

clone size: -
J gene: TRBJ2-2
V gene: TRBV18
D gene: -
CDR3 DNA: TGTGCCAGCTCACCAAAACTGAATCAGGGGGAGCTGTTTTTT
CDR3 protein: CASSPKLNQGELFF

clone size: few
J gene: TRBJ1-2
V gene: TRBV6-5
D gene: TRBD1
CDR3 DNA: TGTGCCAGCAGTTACAGCAGGGGGGGTGGCTACACCTTC
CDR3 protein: CASSYSRGGGYTF

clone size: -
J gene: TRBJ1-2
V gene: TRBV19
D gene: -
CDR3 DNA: TGTGCCAGTAGTCGGGCGTCCGGCAGGGCCGACTATGGCTACACCTTC
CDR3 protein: CASSRASGRADYGYTF

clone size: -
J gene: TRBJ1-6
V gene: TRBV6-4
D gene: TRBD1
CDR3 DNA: TGTGCCAGCAGCACCGGGACAGGGATCAATTCACCCCTCCACTTT
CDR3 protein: CASSTGTGINSPLHF

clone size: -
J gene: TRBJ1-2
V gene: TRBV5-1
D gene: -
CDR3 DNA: TGCGCCAGCAGCTTGGGATCGGGCGGCTATGGCTACACCTTC
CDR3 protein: CASSLGSGGYGYTF

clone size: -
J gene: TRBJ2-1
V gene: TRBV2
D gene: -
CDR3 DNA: TGTGCCAGCAGTGAAGTCACCGCCATATACAATGAGCAGTTCTTC
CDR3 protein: CASSEVTAIYNEQFF

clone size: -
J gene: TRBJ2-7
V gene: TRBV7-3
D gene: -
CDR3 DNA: TGTGCCAGCAGCTTGACCGGGACAAGGACGGACGAGCAGTACTTC
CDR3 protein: CASSLTGTRTDEQYF